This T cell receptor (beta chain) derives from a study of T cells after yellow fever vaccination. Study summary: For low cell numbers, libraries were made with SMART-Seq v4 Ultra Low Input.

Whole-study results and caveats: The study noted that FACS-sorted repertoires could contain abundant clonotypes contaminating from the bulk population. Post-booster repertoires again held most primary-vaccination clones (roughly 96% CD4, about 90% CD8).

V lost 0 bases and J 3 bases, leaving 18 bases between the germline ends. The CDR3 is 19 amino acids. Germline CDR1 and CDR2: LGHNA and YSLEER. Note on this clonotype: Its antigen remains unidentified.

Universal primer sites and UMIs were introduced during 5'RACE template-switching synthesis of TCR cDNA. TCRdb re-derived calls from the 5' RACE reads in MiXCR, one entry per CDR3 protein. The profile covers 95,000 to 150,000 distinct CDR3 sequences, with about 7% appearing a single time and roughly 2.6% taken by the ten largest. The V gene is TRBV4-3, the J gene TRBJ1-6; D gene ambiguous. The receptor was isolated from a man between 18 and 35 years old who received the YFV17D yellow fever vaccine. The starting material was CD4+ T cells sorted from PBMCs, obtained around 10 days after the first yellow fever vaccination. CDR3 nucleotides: TGCGCCAGCAGCCAAGAGCGGGGATTCGCTGGGTACTATAATTCACCCCTCCACTTT. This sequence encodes CASSQERGFAGYYNSPLHF.